The source of this T cell receptor beta chain is a study of T-cell reconstitution after alpha-beta-depleted transplantation in children. From germline, CDR1 is DFQATT and CDR2 SNEGSKA (reference sequence). The V end lost 1 base, the J end lost 4 bases, and 13 bases lay between the germline ends. CDR3 size: 14 residues. Many counts were recorded for this clonotype. Unique molecular identifiers were built into the TCRbeta library. TCRdb processed the PCR reads anew with MiXCR; each CDR3 protein has one entry. The table shows 230,000 or so distinct CDR3 sequences, with 9% to 10% occurring only once. This clonotype originated in a human donor who donated a stem cell graft to a child with SCID. The genes are TRBV20-1 and TRBJ2-5; TRBD2 is a possible D gene (6 bases). Sample: PBMCs from the stem cell graft donor, taken from the stem cell graft. Here the CDR3 DNA reads TGCAGTGCTAGAGTCCCCGCTAGCGCAGAGACCCAGTACTTC. Translated: CSARVPASAETQYF.